The clone carrying this T cell receptor beta chain has just a few counts. The V gene lost 2 bases and the J gene lost 9 bases, with 17 bases spanning the gap. The CDR3 spans 15 residues. Germline CDR1 is SGHTA and CDR2 is FQGNSA. TCRdb reprocessed the RT-PCR reads with MiXCR, giving one entry per CDR3 protein. The repertoire includes 550,000 to 750,000 distinct CDR3 sequences, 14% of them detected once, and roughly 4% sits in the top ten. This sequence originates from a female donor in good health, serving as a healthy control. Sequenced input: memory CD4+ T cells from blood. This chain links TRBV7-2 with TRBJ2-1, with TRBD1 as a possible D gene (5 bases). The CDR3 DNA reads TGTGCCAGCAGCTTACAGGGTCGTCTAGGCGGTGAGCAGTTCTTC. It translates to CASSLQGRLGGEQFF.